Listed here are 23 T cell receptor beta chains from one sample, sequenced in a study of T cells in Graves' hyperthyroidism and ophthalmopathy. Authors of the study amplified TCR beta CDR3 regions from RNA transcripts. HTBI primers were used for first-round RT-PCR of the TCR CDR3. TCRdb re-called the multiplex PCR reads through MiXCR, storing one row per CDR3 protein. The sample yields hundreds of thousands of distinct CDR3 sequences, roughly 25% seen once. The sample comprised blood. The receptors shown here come from a woman aged 25 to 39 with Graves' ophthalmopathy.

The V and J genes are TRBV11-2 and TRBJ1-2, with D hard to call. This CDR3 is 12 amino acids long. CDR1 is SGHAT, CDR2 FQNNGV, per germline. Trimming removed 7 bases from V and 3 bases from J, with 9 bases in between. The CDR3 loop reads CASIWRYYGYTF. CDR3 bases: TGTGCCAGCATCTGGCGGTACTATGGCTACACCTTC.

With respect to this clonotype: Mismatch with germline at one junction end may stem from a read error. The V call is TRBV28, the J call TRBJ1-2; tentative D call: TRBD1 (5 bases). This CDR3 has 16 residues. CDR1 MDHEN and CDR2 SYDVKM come from the germline V gene. The CDR3 spells CASSLAGKVEGYGYTF. CDR3 nucleotides: TGTGCCAGCAGTTTGGCAGGGAAGGTCGAAGGGTATGGTTACACCTTC.

This clonotype occurred many times. V is TRBV10-3 and J is TRBJ1-1; D might be TRBD1 (6 bases). The germline gives CDR1 ENHRY, CDR2 SYGVKD. The CDR3 totals 14 residues. V gave up 5 bases and J gave up 1 base, with 11 bases separating them. The CDR3 DNA reads as TGTGCCATCAGTACAGGGTCGGCGAACACTGAAGCTTTCTTT. Translation: CAISTGSANTEAFF.

This clonotype showed up many times. The chain joins TRBV15 to TRBJ1-5, with D maybe TRBD1 (5 bases). The CDR3 has 14 amino acids. V was trimmed by 3 bases and J by 6 bases, leaving 12 bases between them. Per the germline V gene, CDR1 is LNHNV and CDR2 is YYDKDF (reference sequence). The CDR3, as DNA: TGTGCCACCAGCAGTAAAAGGGGAGCTCAGCCCCAGCATTTT. Its translation: CATSSKRGAQPQHF.

The chain combines TRBV5-1 with TRBJ1-1, with D maybe TRBD1 (5 bases). V shed 2 bases and J shed 3 bases, with 8 bases lying between them. CDR1 is SGHRS and CDR2 is YFSETQ in the germline V gene. The CDR3 runs 13 residues. CDR3 nucleotides: TGCGCCAGCAGCTTTGGACACGACACTGAAGCTTTCTTT. This encodes CASSFGHDTEAFF.

This chain connects TRBV6-5 to TRBJ1-2, with a tentative D call TRBD1 (5 bases). The CDR3 is 15 amino acids. The V gene's germline CDR1 is MNHEY and CDR2 SVGAGI. V was pared by 4 bases and J by 7 bases, with 19 bases between. CDR3 amino acids: CASSSHSGALLGYTF. DNA for the CDR3: TGTGCCAGCAGTTCACATTCCGGGGCCCTTCTTGGCTACACCTTC.

This clonotype was seen at least ten times. The gene calls are TRBV27 and TRBJ1-5; perhaps TRBD1 as D (5 bases). This CDR3 is 17 amino acids long. The V end lost 3 bases, the J end lost 0 bases, and 15 bases lay between the germline ends. Germline values: CDR1 MNHEY, CDR2 SMNVEV (reference sequence). DNA of the CDR3: TGTGCCAGCAGTTTGAAGGGTTGGGGCAATAGCAATCAGCCCCAGCATTTT. This translates into CASSLKGWGNSNQPQHF.

This clonotype was seen at least ten times. The chain has TRBV2 and TRBJ1-1; D uncertain. V shed 3 bases and J shed 0 bases, with 14 bases lying between them. Germline V gene data show CDR1 as SNHLY and CDR2 as FYNNEI. CDR3 size: 16 residues. The CDR3 sequence is CASSEFRYPMNTEAFF. Here the CDR3 DNA reads TGTGCCAGCAGTGAGTTTCGGTATCCCATGAACACTGAAGCTTTCTTT.

This clonotype was observed a few times. This chain joins TRBV11-2 and TRBJ1-5; 12 nucleotides align to TRBD1. The junction had 9 bases not matched to a gene; V was cut back by 5 bases and J by 4 bases. Looked up from germline, CDR1 is SGHAT and CDR2 is FQNNGV. This CDR3 has 17 residues. CDR3 loop: CASSPGTGGLRNQPQHF. CDR3 bases: TGTGCCAGCAGCCCCGGGACAGGGGGCCTTCGAAATCAGCCCCAGCATTTT.

CDR3 loop: CASSVVEGMNTEAFF. As DNA, the CDR3 is TGTGCCAGCAGCGTAGTAGAGGGGATGAACACTGAAGCTTTCTTT. This chain links TRBV9 with TRBJ1-1; perhaps TRBD1 as D (5 bases). This CDR3 is built from 15 residues. Germline lookup yields CDR1 SGDLS and CDR2 YYNGEE. Trimming took off 0 bases at V and 0 bases at J, with 9 bases between the two ends.

This clonotype has ten or more counts. J is TRBJ2-7 and V is TRBV5-1, with D unresolved. Trimming took 3 bases from V and 5 from J, leaving 15 bases between them. This CDR3 comprises 14 residues. Per germline, CDR1 SGHRS and CDR2 YFSETQ. The CDR3, as DNA: TGCGCCAGCAGCTACCGGGCCCAAGGCGACGAGCAGTACTTC. Protein sequence: CASSYRAQGDEQYF.

Concerning this clonotype: A read error may explain this, as a much larger clone is one base away. This chain connects TRBV20-1 to TRBJ2-5; possibly TRBD2 for D (7 bases). The CDR3 has 13 amino acids. Germline values: CDR1 DFQATT, CDR2 SNEGSKA (reference sequence). V lost 3 bases to trimming and J lost 4 bases, with 12 bases between them. The CDR3 region has the DNA TGCAGTGCTAGGGGGGGGACAAGAGAGACCCAGTACTTC. Residues: CSARGGTRETQYF.

This clonotype was counted between two and nine times. The chain recombines TRBV18 with TRBJ1-4, with D uncertain. CDR1 KGHSH and CDR2 LQKENI come from the germline V gene. The CDR3 is made up of 14 amino acids. With 3 bases removed from V and 0 bases from J, the gap between germline ends came to 5 bases. CDR3 nucleotide sequence: TGTGCCAGCTCACCGACATCAACTAATGAAAAACTGTTTTTT. Translated, it gives CASSPTSTNEKLFF.

This clonotype was seen many times. The V and J genes are TRBV24-1 and TRBJ1-2, with D possibly matching TRBD1 (5 bases). This CDR3 region has 12 residues. Per germline, CDR1 KGHDR and CDR2 SFDVKD. Trimming cost V 9 bases and J 4 bases, with 11 bases left between them. The chain's CDR3 is CATADSLYGYTF. In DNA, the CDR3 is TGTGCCACCGCAGACAGTCTCTATGGCTACACCTTC.

J is TRBJ1-5 and V is TRBV6-2 or TRBV6-3, with TRBD1 matching 10 bases. This CDR3 comprises 14 residues. CDR1 is MNHEY, CDR2 SVGEGT, per germline. J gave up 3 bases and V 8 bases, and 4 bases lay outside the gene matches. As DNA, the CDR3 is TGTGCCAGCTCCGGGACAGGGGACAATCAGCCCCAGCATTTT. Translation gives CASSGTGDNQPQHF.

This clonotype showed up just a few times. The gene calls are TRBV13 and TRBJ2-7; 9 bases fit TRBD1. Unmatched junction bases numbered 7, after V lost 4 bases and J lost 3 bases. Per germline, CDR1 PRHDT and CDR2 FYEKMQ (reference sequence). This CDR3 contains 15 residues. Here the CDR3 DNA reads TGTGCCAGCAGCTCCAACAGGGGGCGAGTCTACGAGCAGTACTTC. Translation: CASSSNRGRVYEQYF.

As DNA, the CDR3 is TGTGCCAGCAGCAAGGGACAGGGGCACTACGAGCAGTACTTC. Its translation is CASSKGQGHYEQYF. J is TRBJ2-7 and V is TRBV11-2; 10 bases are shared with TRBD1. The germline V gene has CDR1 SGHAT and CDR2 FQNNGV. V shed 5 bases, J shed 3 bases, and the junction held 4 bases outside the gene matches. The CDR3 runs to 14 residues.

There are many counts of this clonotype. A junction boundary mismatches the germline segment, possibly from a read error. J is TRBJ2-7 and V is TRBV11-3; TRBD1 matches at 7 bases. Germline CDR1 SGHNT, CDR2 YENEEA. This CDR3 has 13 residues. CDR3 coding DNA: TGTGCCAGCAGCTCGGGACAGATCTACGAGCAGCACTTC. Amino acid sequence: CASSSGQIYEQHF.

The V and J genes are TRBV7-8 and TRBJ1-5; 9 bases line up with TRBD1. After removal of 6 bases from V and 7 bases from J, the junction contained 10 bases not matched to a gene. CDR1 and CDR2 (germline): SGHVS, FQNEAQ. The CDR3 is 15 residues long. The CDR3 loop is CASRLDRGNGQPQHF. The CDR3 DNA is TGTGCCAGCAGGCTGGACAGGGGTAATGGCCAGCCCCAGCATTTT.

This clonotype has a handful of counts. The chain links TRBV11-1 to TRBJ1-1; no reliable D call. CDR3 length equals 13 residues. V lost 5 bases, J lost 3 bases, and 10 bases lay in between. From germline, CDR1 is SGHAT and CDR2 FQDESV (reference sequence). CDR3 residues: CASSGWEDTEAFF. The CDR3 region has the DNA TGTGCCAGCAGCGGTTGGGAAGACACTGAAGCTTTCTTT.

In this sample, this clonotype turned up many times. A clone one base away is much larger, so this may be a read error. The rearrangement links TRBV6-1 to TRBJ1-5; TRBD1 is a possible D gene (5 bases). This CDR3 region has 15 residues. CDR1 MNHNS and CDR2 SASEGT come from the germline V gene. The CDR3 spells CASSDRREHYQSQHF. The CDR3 DNA is TGTGCCAGCAGTGATCGCAGGGAGCACTATCAGTCCCAGCATTTT.

This clonotype has at least ten counts. This chain uses TRBV28 with TRBJ1-1; TRBD1 matches 9 bases. CDR1 is MDHEN and CDR2 is SYDVKM in the germline V gene. The J segment lost 3 bases and the V segment lost 5 bases, leaving 7 bases of the junction unmatched. The CDR3 covers 15 residues. The CDR3 coding sequence is TGTGCCAGCAGTCTCAACAGGGGGCCCTACACTGAAGCTTTCTTT. Translated, it gives CASSLNRGPYTEAFF.

In its sample, this clonotype was seen a few times. A single base separates this from a much larger clone, so it may be a read error. The chain uses TRBV7-8 and TRBJ2-7, with D hard to call. This CDR3 has 15 residues. Deletions cut 6 bases from V and 0 bases from J, with 15 bases between. CDR1 is SGHVS, CDR2 FQNEAQ, per germline. CDR3 nucleotide sequence: TGTGCCAGCAGTTCCCCCCCGGACGACTCCTACGAGCAGTACTTC. The encoded protein is CASSSPPDDSYEQYF.